The clone carrying this T cell receptor (beta chain) was seen many times. The antigen remains unidentified. What was amplified from RNA transcripts were TCR beta CDR3 regions. Initially, a first-round RT-PCR of the TCR CDR3 employed the HTBI primer set. TCRdb used MiXCR to reprocess the multiplex PCR reads, holding one entry per CDR3 protein. This table has approximately 560,000 distinct CDR3 sequences, about 15% appearing once. The germline gives CDR1 MNHNS, CDR2 SASEGT. V shed 5 bases, J shed 3 bases, and the junction held 4 bases outside the gene matches. The CDR3 is 14 amino acids. The data were taken from a study of T cells in Graves' hyperthyroidism and ophthalmopathy. For Graves' hyperthyroidism to be stable, ophthalmopathy could not progress within 18 months. Study observations and caveats: Ophthalmopathy, as predicted by the model, came a median approximately 6.5 months after the prediction. Ophthalmopathy stood apart from stable hyperthyroidism in a 13 V-J model. Blood shared most expanded thyroid clonotypes above 0.001.

This receptor was obtained from a woman in her 30s with Graves' hyperthyroidism. The sample taken for sequencing was blood. This chain links TRBV6-1 with TRBJ2-7, with 10 nucleotides matching TRBD2. The CDR3 here is CASSPGLADYEQYF. The CDR3 DNA sequence: TGTGCCAGCAGTCCAGGACTAGCGGACTACGAGCAGTACTTC.